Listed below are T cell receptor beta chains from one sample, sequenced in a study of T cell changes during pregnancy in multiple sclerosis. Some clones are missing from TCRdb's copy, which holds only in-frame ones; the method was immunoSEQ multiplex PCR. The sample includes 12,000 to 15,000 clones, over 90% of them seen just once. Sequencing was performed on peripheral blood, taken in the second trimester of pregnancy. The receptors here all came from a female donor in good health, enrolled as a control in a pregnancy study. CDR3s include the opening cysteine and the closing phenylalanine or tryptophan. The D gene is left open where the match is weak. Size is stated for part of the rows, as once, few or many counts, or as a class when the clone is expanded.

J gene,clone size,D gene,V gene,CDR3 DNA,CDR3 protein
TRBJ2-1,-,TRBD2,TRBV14,TGTGCCAGCAGCCAAGAGGTAGCGGGGGTTTACAATGAGCAGTTCTTC,CASSQEVAGVYNEQFF
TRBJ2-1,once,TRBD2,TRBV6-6,TGTGCCACCGCCGGGGGGGCCCCCTCGGGCTACAATGAGCAGTTCTTC,CATAGGAPSGYNEQFF
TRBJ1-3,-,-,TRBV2,TGTGCCAGCAGTGAAGCGCGGGGGTTGGGAAACACCATATATTTT,CASSEARGLGNTIYF
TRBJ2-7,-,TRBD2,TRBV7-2,TGTGCCAGCAGCCCCGGGACTAGCGGGAGAAGATACGAGCAGTACTTC,CASSPGTSGRRYEQYF
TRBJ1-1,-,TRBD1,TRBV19,TGTGCCAGTAGACCGGGACAGATCATTAACACTGAAGCTTTCTTT,CASRPGQIINTEAFF
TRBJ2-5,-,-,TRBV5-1,TGCGCCAGCAGCTTGGCCGGACAGACAGCAGAGACCCAGTACTTC,CASSLAGQTAETQYF
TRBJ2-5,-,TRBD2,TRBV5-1,TGCGCCAGCAGCTTGGACTGGACTAGCGGGACCCAGTACTTC,CASSLDWTSGTQYF
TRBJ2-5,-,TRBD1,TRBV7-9,TGTGCCAGCAGGAAGGGGGCTACGGGCCTAAAAGAGACCCAGTACTTC,CASRKGATGLKETQYF
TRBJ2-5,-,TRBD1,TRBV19,TGTGCCAGTAGTCCGGGACAGTGGGAGACCCAGTACTTC,CASSPGQWETQYF
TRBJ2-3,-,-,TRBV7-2,TGTGCCAGCAGCTTAAGGAGGGAAAGCACAGATACGCAGTATTTT,CASSLRRESTDTQYF
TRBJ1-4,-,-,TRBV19,TGTGCCAGTAACCCGGGGATGGGCTATGAAAAACTGTTTTTT,CASNPGMGYEKLFF
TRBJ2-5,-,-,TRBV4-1,TGCGCCAGCAGCCCCACAGAGAGGGACCAAGAGACCCAGTACTTC,CASSPTERDQETQYF
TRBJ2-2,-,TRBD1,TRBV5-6,TGTGCCAGCAGCTTGGAAGGGACAGGGATGTCTCGGGAGCTGTTTTTT,CASSLEGTGMSRELFF
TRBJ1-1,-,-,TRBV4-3,TGCGCCAGCAGCCAAGTTGGGGGGGGCACTGAAGCTTTCTTT,CASSQVGGGTEAFF
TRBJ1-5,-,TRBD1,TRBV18,TGTGCCAGCTCGCAACAGGGGGCGGACCAGCCCCAGCATTTT,CASSQQGADQPQHF
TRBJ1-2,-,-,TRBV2,TGTGCCAGCAGTGTGAAGGAGACCTATGGCTACACCTTC,CASSVKETYGYTF
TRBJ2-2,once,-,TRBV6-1,TGTGCCAGCTCGGGACACTACACCGGGGAGCTGTTTTTT,CASSGHYTGELFF
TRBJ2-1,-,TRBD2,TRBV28,TGTGCCAGCAGCTTAGCGGGAGGTCTTTACAATGAGCAGTTCTTC,CASSLAGGLYNEQFF
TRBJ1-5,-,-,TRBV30,TGTGCCTGGACCACCAAAGGGGGAAGTCAGCCCCAGCATTTT,CAWTTKGGSQPQHF
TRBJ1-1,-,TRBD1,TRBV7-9,TGTGCCAGCAGCCCCAGACAGGGGGATAACACTGAAGCTTTCTTT,CASSPRQGDNTEAFF
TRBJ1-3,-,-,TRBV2,TGTGCCAGCAGTGAGAGGGTCTCTGGAAACACCATATATTTT,CASSERVSGNTIYF
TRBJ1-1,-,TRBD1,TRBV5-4,TGTGCCAGCAGCCGGGACAGCGGGAACACTGAAGCTTTCTTT,CASSRDSGNTEAFF
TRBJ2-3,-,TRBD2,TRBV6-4,TGTGCCAGCAGTGAAGGTGCGGGGGGGCCAGATACGCAGTATTTT,CASSEGAGGPDTQYF
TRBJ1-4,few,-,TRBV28,TGTGCCAGCTACAGTGCAACTAATGAAAAACTGTTTTTT,CASYSATNEKLFF
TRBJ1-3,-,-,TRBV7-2,TGTGCCAGCAGCAATCTCCCAGGGATGAGCTCTGGAAACACCATATATTTT,CASSNLPGMSSGNTIYF
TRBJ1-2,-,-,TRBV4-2,TGTGCCAGCAGCCAAGGGGGCCCTATACTTAACTATGGCTACACCTTC,CASSQGGPILNYGYTF